This T cell receptor beta chain stems from a study of tumor-infiltrating lymphocytes in localized non-small cell lung cancer. Regarding this clone: Antigen unknown.

Germline assignment: CDR1 SGHNT and CDR2 YYREEE (reference sequence). The CDR3 length is 13 residues. Trimming pared 4 bases from V and 5 bases from J, leaving 12 bases between. Study-wide results and caveats: Only some patients had TCR sequencing, depending on available tissue. No link was found between tumor T-cell fraction and recurrence-free survival.

The table came from immunoSEQ multiplex PCR; TCRdb's copy has only in-frame clones and leaves some out. The sample lists more than 6,000 clones, 74% occurring once. The sequence was collected from a human donor with non-small cell lung cancer. The chain has TRBV5-4 and TRBJ2-5; D is perhaps TRBD1 (6 bases). The sequencing sample was made of lung tumor tissue. This CDR3 reads CASSPGQKETQYF. DNA of the CDR3: TGTGCCAGCAGCCCCGGACAGAAGGAGACCCAGTACTTC.